These 8 T cell receptor beta chains came from one sample sequenced in a study of early T cells in non-severe SARS-CoV-2 infection. TCRdb itself ran the 5' RACE reads through MiXCR, one entry per CDR3 protein. The table lists around 66,000 distinct CDR3 sequences, 5% to 6.5% of them singletons. The starting material was whole blood, obtained at baseline. The receptors were gathered from an adult who was a healthcare worker with PCR-confirmed SARS-CoV-2 infection or an uninfected control (not recorded which).

This clonotype was seen ten or more times. CDR3 in DNA: TGTGCCAGCGGTCATGGGGGCACAGATACGCAGTATTTT. Translation: CASGHGGTDTQYF. The chain recombines TRBV7-6 with TRBJ2-3; D is unresolved. V was pared by 8 bases and J by 1 base, with 10 bases between. This CDR3 contains 13 residues. The germline V gene encodes CDR1 SGHVS and CDR2 FNYEAQ.

This clonotype came up many times. V gene TRBV4-2 combines with J gene TRBJ2-3; D gene ambiguous. The CDR3 is 18 amino acids. The ends were cut back, 0 bases at V and 2 bases at J, with 18 bases in the middle. Germline V lookup: CDR1 LGHNA, CDR2 YNFKEQ. CDR3 protein: CASSQDTSSRSPTDTQYF. The CDR3 nucleotides read TGTGCCAGCAGCCAAGATACGAGTAGCAGGTCCCCCACAGATACGCAGTATTTT.

In regard to this clonotype: This may come from a read error, since a much larger clone is one base off. V gene TRBV10-3 combines with J gene TRBJ1-3; D gene uncertain. In germline, CDR1 is ENHRY, CDR2 SYGVKD. V was pared by 8 bases and J by 0 bases, with 14 bases between. This CDR3 is built from 15 residues. The CDR3 DNA sequence: TGTGCCATCGGCAGAGCACCGCTCTCTGGAAACACCATATATTTT. As protein: CAIGRAPLSGNTIYF.

This clonotype was counted at least ten times. This chain uses TRBV12-3 or TRBV12-4 with TRBJ1-2; D remains unclear. V was pared by 1 base and J by 3 bases, with 6 bases between. CDR3 length equals 13 residues. This CDR3 reads CASSLGQDYGYTF. DNA of the CDR3: TGTGCCAGCAGTTTAGGGCAGGACTATGGCTACACCTTC.

This clonotype was seen ten or more times. This chain uses TRBV5-5 with TRBJ2-1; weak D call: TRBD2 (6 bases). This CDR3 region has 14 residues. V was cut by 1 base and J by 7 bases, with 12 bases left in between. Per the germline V gene, CDR1 is SGHKS and CDR2 is YYEKEE (reference sequence). The CDR3: CASSLWIGRNEQFF. CDR3 nucleotides: TGTGCCAGCAGCTTGTGGATCGGGAGAAATGAGCAGTTCTTC.

This clonotype was recorded at least ten times. This chain joins TRBV4-1 and TRBJ2-2; TRBD1 agrees at 7 bases. The CDR3 is made up of 21 amino acids. The V gene end was trimmed by 1 base and the J gene end by 5 bases; junction bases not matched to a gene: 22. Germline lookup yields CDR1 MGHRA and CDR2 YSYEKL. The CDR3 reads CASSQAPDVFSYRGSTGELFF. The CDR3 DNA is TGCGCCAGCAGCCAAGCTCCAGATGTGTTTTCCTACAGGGGTAGTACCGGGGAGCTGTTTTTT.

This clonotype was counted only a few times. The chain combines TRBV7-9 with TRBJ2-2; D call uncertain. V gave up 0 bases and J gave up 4 bases, with 3 bases separating them. CDR3 length equals 13 residues. Germline assignment: CDR1 SEHNR and CDR2 FQNEAQ (reference sequence). The CDR3 reads CASSLALTGELFF. The CDR3 coding sequence is TGTGCCAGCAGCTTAGCCCTCACCGGGGAGCTGTTTTTT.

This clonotype was recorded at least ten times. V and J are TRBV20-1 and TRBJ1-5, with D tentatively TRBD1 (5 bases). V was pared by 0 bases and J by 0 bases, with 18 bases between. CDR1 DFQATT and CDR2 SNEGSKA come from the germline V gene (reference sequence). The length of the CDR3 is 18 residues. CDR3 DNA sequence: TGCAGTGCTAGAGAAGGGGCTCGGAAAATTTCTAGCAATCAGCCCCAGCATTTT. Amino acids: CSAREGARKISSNQPQHF.